This TCR beta chain was identified in a study of shared clonotypes between healthy human individuals. Study results and caveats: Naive CD4 clonotype sharing across a handful of donors was around 5.5%.

The repertoire was sequenced with immunoSEQ multiplex PCR; TCRdb's copy has only in-frame clones and lacks some. The sample has 2 million to 2.5 million clones; roughly 95% are singletons. Germline V gene data show CDR1 as MNHNS and CDR2 as SASEGT. V gave up 3 bases and J gave up 0 bases, with 5 bases separating them. The CDR3 sequence is 14 residues long. Comment on this clone: The antigen is unknown.

Sequencing was performed on naive CD4+ T cells sorted from blood. Subset denoted: CD45RA+ positively selected. The clonotype was recovered from a man younger than 35 in good health. V and J are TRBV6-1 and TRBJ2-2, with D possibly being TRBD1 (5 bases). In DNA, the CDR3 is TGTGCCAGCAGTGAGGACACGAACACCGGGGAGCTGTTTTTT. Its translation: CASSEDTNTGELFF.